This T cell receptor (beta chain) comes out of a study of cytomegalovirus exposure and HLA in healthy donors. The overall study: Within an early data release were 65 million to 90 million unique TCRs drawn from HLA-typed donors.

A note on this clone: What it binds is unknown.

The PCR used 60 Vbeta and 13 Jbeta primers. In the authors' workflow: Some 9.9 million of tens of millions of unique TCR beta chains were shared, per a later count. Clones were read by immunoSEQ multiplex PCR, and TCRdb kept only the in-frame ones, dropping some. V and J calls and clone size come straight from that table; D and trimming were deduced from the DNA. The table shows some 140,000 clones, with approximately 87% occurring only once. With 2 bases removed from V and 2 bases from J, the gap between germline ends came to 9 bases. The length of the CDR3 is 14 residues. Germline V gives CDR1 MNHNS, CDR2 SASEGT. Study-level points and caveats: Indistinguishable V segments, including TRBV6-2 and TRBV6-3, were excluded. As a later analysis revealed, the rate of TCR association differed by HLA locus, with DRB1 most and HLA-C fewest.

This sequence originates from a woman in her twenties or thirties in good health and CMV-seronegative. The V gene is TRBV6-1, the J gene TRBJ1-1, with D maybe TRBD1 (5 bases). The sample was PBMCs. The CDR3 nucleotides read TGTGCCAGCAGTGAATTGACAGATAACACTGAAGCTTTCTTT. Amino acid sequence: CASSELTDNTEAFF.